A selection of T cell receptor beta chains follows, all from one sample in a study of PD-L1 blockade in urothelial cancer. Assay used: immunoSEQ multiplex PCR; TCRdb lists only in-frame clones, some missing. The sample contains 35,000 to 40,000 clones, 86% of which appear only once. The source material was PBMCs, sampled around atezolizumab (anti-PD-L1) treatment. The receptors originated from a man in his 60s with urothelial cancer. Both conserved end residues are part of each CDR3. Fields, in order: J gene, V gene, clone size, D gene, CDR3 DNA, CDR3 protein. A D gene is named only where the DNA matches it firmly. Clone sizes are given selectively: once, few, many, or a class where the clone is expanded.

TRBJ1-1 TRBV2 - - TGTGCCAGCAGTGAAGCACCCAGAAACACTGAAGCTTTCTTT CASSEAPRNTEAFF
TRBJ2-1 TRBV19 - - TGTGCCAGTAGTATAGCGGGGAAACTGGACTCGCAGTTCTTC CASSIAGKLDSQFF
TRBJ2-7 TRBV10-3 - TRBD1 TGTGCCATCAGTGGCTCGGGACAGGGGATATACGAGCAGTACTTC CAISGSGQGIYEQYF
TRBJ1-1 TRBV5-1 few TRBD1 TGCGCCAGCAGGACCGGACAGGGTGGTGTGAACACTGAAGCTTTCTTT CASRTGQGGVNTEAFF
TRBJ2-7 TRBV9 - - TGTGCCAGCAGCGTATGGCCAGAGGGAGGCTACGAGCAGTACTTC CASSVWPEGGYEQYF
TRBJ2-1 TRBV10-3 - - TGTGCCATCAGTGAGGGTCAGGGACTCTCCTACAATGAGCAGTTCTTC CAISEGQGLSYNEQFF
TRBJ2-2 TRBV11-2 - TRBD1 TGTGCCAGCAGCCCCGGACAGGGTGCCGGCACCGGGGAGCTGTTTTTT CASSPGQGAGTGELFF
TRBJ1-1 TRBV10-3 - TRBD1 TGTGCCATCAGTGAGTCGGGACAGGGGGTACCTAACACTGAAGCTTTCTTT CAISESGQGVPNTEAFF
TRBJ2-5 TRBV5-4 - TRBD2 TGTGCCAGCAGAAGCGGGACTAGCGGGAGCGGTGGGACCCAGTACTTC CASRSGTSGSGGTQYF
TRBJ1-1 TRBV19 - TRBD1 TGTGCCAGTAGTATACAGGGGGTGGGCACTGAAGCTTTCTTT CASSIQGVGTEAFF
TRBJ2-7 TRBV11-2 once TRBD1 TGTGCCAGCAGCTTAATTCTGCAGGGGGCTCAGGAAAAGGAGCAGTACTTC CASSLILQGAQEKEQYF
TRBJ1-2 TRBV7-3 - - TGTGCCAGCAGCCAAAGGACCGGCGGGAGGAACTATGGCTACACCTTC CASSQRTGGRNYGYTF
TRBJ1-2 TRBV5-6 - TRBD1 TGTGCCAGCAACGGACAGGAACGAGGCTATGGCTACACCTTC CASNGQERGYGYTF
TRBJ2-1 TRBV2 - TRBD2 TGTGCCAGCAGCTCGGGCGGGACTAGCGACGTCCTCTCCTACAATGAGCAGTTCTTC CASSSGGTSDVLSYNEQFF
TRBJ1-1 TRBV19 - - TGTGCCAGTAGTCCCTTTCGGGCTGAAGCTTTCTTT CASSPFRAEAFF
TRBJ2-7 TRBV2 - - TGTGCCAGCAAGGGGACTCCCAGCTCCTACGAGCAGTACTTC CASKGTPSSYEQYF
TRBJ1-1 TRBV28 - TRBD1 TGTGCCAGCATTTTTCGACAGGGACTGAACACTGAAGCTTTCTTT CASIFRQGLNTEAFF
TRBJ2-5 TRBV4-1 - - TGCGCCAGCAGCCAAGATCCGATCGAGTCTGCTAGGTACCAAGAGACCCAGTACTTC CASSQDPIESARYQETQYF
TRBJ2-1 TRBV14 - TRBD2 TGTGCCAGCAGCCCCGCGGGGGGGGGATTTAGTGAGCAGTTCTTC CASSPAGGGFSEQFF
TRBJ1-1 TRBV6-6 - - TGTGCCAGCAGTTTAGGGGCTCCCATGAACACTGAAGCTTTCTTT CASSLGAPMNTEAFF
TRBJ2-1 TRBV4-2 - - TGTGCCAGCAGCCAAGATAATAATGAGCAGTTCTTC CASSQDNNEQFF
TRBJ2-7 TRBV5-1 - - TGCGCCAGCAGCTTGGACTCCCCGAGCTCCTACGAGCAGTACTTC CASSLDSPSSYEQYF
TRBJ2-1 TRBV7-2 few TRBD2 TGTGCCAGCAGCAAAGCGGGGGAGCCCTACAATGAGCAGTTCTTC CASSKAGEPYNEQFF
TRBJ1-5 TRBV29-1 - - TGCAGCGCCGGACTCGGCAATCAGCCCCAGCATTTT CSAGLGNQPQHF
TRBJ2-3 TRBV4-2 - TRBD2 TGTGCCAGCAGCCAAACGACTAGCGGGGGCACACATACGCAGTATTTT CASSQTTSGGTHTQYF
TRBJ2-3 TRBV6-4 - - TGTGCCAGCAGGGCGACCGGGGGCACAGATACGCAGTATTTT CASRATGGTDTQYF
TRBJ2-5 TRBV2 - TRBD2 TGTGCCAGCTTAGGTCGGGCGGGAGGGACAGAGACCCAGTACTTC CASLGRAGGTETQYF
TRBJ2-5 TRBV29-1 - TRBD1 TGCAGCGCCGCCGACAGGGGGCGTGCAAAGGAGACCCAGTACTTC CSAADRGRAKETQYF
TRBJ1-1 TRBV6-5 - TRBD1 TGTGCCAGCAGCTCCGGGACAGCAAACACTGAAGCTTTCTTT CASSSGTANTEAFF
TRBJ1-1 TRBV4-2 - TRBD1 TGTGCCAGCAGCCGACCGCTGCAGGGGGGAAACACTGAAGCTTTCTTT CASSRPLQGGNTEAFF
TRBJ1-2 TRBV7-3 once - TGTGCCAGCAGCTTAGCGTCGGGACATAACTATGGCTACACCTTC CASSLASGHNYGYTF
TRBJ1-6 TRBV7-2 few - TGTGCCAGCAGTTTCACAGAAAACTATAATTCACCCCTCCACTTT CASSFTENYNSPLHF
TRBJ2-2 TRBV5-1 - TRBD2 TGCGCCAGCAGCTTGGCGGTAGCGGGTGCTACCGGGGAGCTGTTTTTT CASSLAVAGATGELFF
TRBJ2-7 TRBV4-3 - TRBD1 TGCGCCAGCAGCCAAGACCTGAGAACGGGACAGACCTACGAGCAGTACTTC CASSQDLRTGQTYEQYF
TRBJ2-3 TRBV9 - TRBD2 TGTGCCAGCAGCTATAGCGGGGGGGGAGGAGATACGCAGTATTTT CASSYSGGGGDTQYF
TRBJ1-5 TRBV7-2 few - TGTGCCAGCAGCTTAGAGCACGGTTATCAGCCCCAGCATTTT CASSLEHGYQPQHF
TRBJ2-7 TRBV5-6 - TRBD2 TGTGCCAGCAGCCGCGGGAGGGCAAACGGCGAGCAGTACTTC CASSRGRANGEQYF
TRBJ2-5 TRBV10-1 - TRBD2 TGCGCCAGCAGTGAATCCGGGAGGACTCCAGAGACCCAGTACTTC CASSESGRTPETQYF
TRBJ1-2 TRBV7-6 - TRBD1 TGTGCCAGCAGCCAGGACAGGGACTATGGCTACACCTTC CASSQDRDYGYTF
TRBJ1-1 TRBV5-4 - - TGTGCCAGCAGCTTGGTCGGGGGTTGGGGGAACACTGAAGCTTTCTTT CASSLVGGWGNTEAFF
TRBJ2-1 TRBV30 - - TGTGCCTGGAGCGGAGTGGGGTTACAGGGAGTTTACAATGAGCAGTTCTTC CAWSGVGLQGVYNEQFF
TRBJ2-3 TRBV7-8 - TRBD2 TGTGCCAGCAGCTCCCGGACTAGCGGGAGTGCAGATACGCAGTATTTT CASSSRTSGSADTQYF
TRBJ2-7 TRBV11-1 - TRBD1 TGTGCCAGCAGCTCGCAGGGGGTCGAGCAGTACTTC CASSSQGVEQYF
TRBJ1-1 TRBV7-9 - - TGTGCCAGCAGCCCCAAGAACACTGAAGCTTTCTTT CASSPKNTEAFF
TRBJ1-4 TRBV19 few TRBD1 TGTGCCAGTAGTATTAGGGGGCTCGGAGAAAAACTGTTTTTT CASSIRGLGEKLFF
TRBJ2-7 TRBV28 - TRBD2 TGTGCCAGCAGTGAAGGGACTAAACATTCCTACGAGCAGTACTTC CASSEGTKHSYEQYF
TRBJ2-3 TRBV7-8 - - TGTGCCAGCTACCCCGGGACTCGGAAGACAGATACGCAGTATTTT CASYPGTRKTDTQYF
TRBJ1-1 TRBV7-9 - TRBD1 TGTGCCAGCAGCTCATACGATGGACAGGGGTGGACTGAAGCTTTCTTT CASSSYDGQGWTEAFF
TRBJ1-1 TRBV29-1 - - TGCAGCGTTGTGGAATTGAGGACTGAAGCTTTCTTT CSVVELRTEAFF
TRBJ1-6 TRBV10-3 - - TGTGCCATCAGTGAGTCGGGGGGGGCAAGTTCACCCCTCCACTTT CAISESGGASSPLHF